This TCR beta chain emerged from a study of T cells after yellow fever vaccination. Study outcomes and limitations: Primary-vaccination clones mostly resurfaced post-booster (nearly 97% CD4, about 87% CD8).

With V trimmed by 5 bases and J by 6 bases, 9 bases remained unmatched. Germline CDR1 MNHEY, CDR2 SVGAGI. The CDR3 totals 15 residues. This clonotype was seen repeatedly, ten times or more. Its cognate antigen is unknown. A process of 5'RACE template switching, which added a universal primer site and UMIs, was used to make TCR cDNA. Via MiXCR, TCRdb re-called the 5' RACE reads, giving one row per CDR3 protein. The table lists around 320,000 distinct CDR3 sequences, around 10% of them singletons. This TCR came from a man aged 18 to 30 who received the YFV17D yellow fever vaccine. The sequenced sample was CD4+ T cells sorted from PBMCs, obtained 5 days after the yellow fever booster vaccination. The chain joins TRBV6-5 to TRBJ2-3; 9 bases line up with TRBD2. CDR3 sequence: CASSPLTSGWDTQYF. CDR3 nucleotide sequence: TGTGCCAGCAGTCCCCTGACTAGCGGATGGGATACGCAGTATTTT.